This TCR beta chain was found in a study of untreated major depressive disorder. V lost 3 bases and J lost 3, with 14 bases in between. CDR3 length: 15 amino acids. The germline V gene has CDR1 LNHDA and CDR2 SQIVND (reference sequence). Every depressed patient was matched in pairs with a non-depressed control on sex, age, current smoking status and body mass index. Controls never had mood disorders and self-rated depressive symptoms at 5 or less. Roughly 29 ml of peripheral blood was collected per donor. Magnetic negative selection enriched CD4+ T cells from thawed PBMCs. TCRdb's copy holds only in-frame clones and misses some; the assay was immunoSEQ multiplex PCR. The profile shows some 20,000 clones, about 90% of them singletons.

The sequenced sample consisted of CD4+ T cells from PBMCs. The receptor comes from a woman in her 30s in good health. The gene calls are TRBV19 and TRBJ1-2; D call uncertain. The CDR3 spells CASSIEGRMDYGYTF. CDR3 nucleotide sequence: TGTGCCAGTAGTATCGAGGGTAGGATGGACTATGGCTACACCTTC. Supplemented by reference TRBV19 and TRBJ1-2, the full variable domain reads DGGITQSPKYLFRKEGQNVTLSCEQNLNHDAMYWYRQDPGQGLRLIYYSQIVNDFQKGDIAEGYSVSREKKESFPLTVTSAQKNPTAFYLCASSIEGRMDYGYTFGSGTRLTVV.